This record looks at one T cell receptor (beta chain) sequence and its context. Its antigen is undetermined. Assay used: immunoSEQ multiplex PCR; TCRdb lists only in-frame clones, some missing. Of around 160,000 clones in the sample, approximately 91% were seen once. Deletions cut 1 base from V and 5 bases from J, with 10 bases between. The CDR3 length is 15 residues. Germline V gene sequence: CDR1 SGHKS, CDR2 YYEKEE (reference sequence). This specimen comes from a study of T cell responses to AZD1222 COVID-19 vaccine. Study results and caveats: Reportedly, close to half of spike-specific TCRs are directed against unmutated variant regions. Only a handful of AZD1222 recipients were seropositive at baseline. Vaccine-associated CD4 TCRs spanned spike, dominant at 160-218 and 743-854. Donors were mostly white British, more females; clonal diversity possibly underestimated.

This receptor was taken from an adult who received the AZD1222 COVID-19 vaccine. The chain joins TRBV5-5 to TRBJ1-6; tentatively, D is TRBD1 (5 bases). The source was peripheral blood, collected 28 days after the second AZD1222 dose. CDR3 nucleotides: TGTGCCAGCAGCTTGTCTCCCAGGGATAATTCACCCCTCCACTTT. Its protein product is CASSLSPRDNSPLHF.